This T cell receptor beta chain was found in a study of blood T cell repertoires in COVID-19. As processed by the authors: Using reference gene primer amplification, nucleated cell counts were estimated. Measured with immunoSEQ multiplex PCR; TCRdb has only the in-frame clones, and not every one. D and trimming were read from the DNA, whereas the V and J calls and clone size are those reported in that table. The repertoire holds approximately 220,000 clones, with roughly 85% as singletons. Recruits, aged about 18 to 89 years, lived in 24 US areas. Participants in the exposed group had met a COVID-19 case in the 2 weeks before joining the study. This clonotype was obtained from a woman aged 40 to 55 who had been exposed to COVID-19. The sequencing input was PBMCs or T cells enriched from blood (not recorded which).

For the CDR3, the DNA is TGTGCCAGCAGCTTGTCGAGCAATCAGCCCCAGCATTTT. This sequence encodes CASSLSSNQPQHF. V is TRBV5-8 and J is TRBJ1-5; no clear D. The ends were cut back, 1 base at V and 1 base at J, with 3 bases in the middle. Germline CDR1 SGHTS, CDR2 YDEGEE. The CDR3 sequence is 13 residues long.